The following is a TCR beta chain sequence with its context. Its antigen is not identified. Unique molecular identifier tags were affixed to discrete cDNA molecules. TCRdb called the 5' RACE reads again in MiXCR, with one record for every CDR3 protein. Among some 46,000 distinct CDR3 sequences, roughly 10% were seen once, and the ten largest hold 14% to 15%. The data stem from a study of early T cells in non-severe SARS-CoV-2 infection. Study-level information: Sequencing input comprised bulk RNA from unsorted whole blood; chain pairing was not available. Overall study results and limits: Anti-spike CD8 responses were favored by VDJdb matching, which missed private and CD4 specificities.

The sequencing input was whole blood. The TCR sequence derives from an adult who was a healthcare worker with PCR-confirmed SARS-CoV-2 infection or an uninfected control (not recorded which).

This CDR3 reads CASSFGTSGEQFF. The CDR3 DNA sequence: TGTGCCAGCAGCTTCGGGACTAGCGGTGAGCAGTTCTTC. The chain employs TRBV7-2 and TRBJ2-1; 11 nucleotides line up with TRBD2. The CDR3 extends over 13 amino acids. Per germline, CDR1 SGHTA and CDR2 FQGNSA. V was pared by 3 bases and J by 9 bases, with 1 base of the junction left unmatched.